This paragraph reports one T cell receptor beta chain. Its cognate antigen is unknown. This sample stems from a study of CD8 T cells in Susac syndrome. The multiple sclerosis controls were treatment-naive patients affected by stable or active relapsing-remitting disease. Study findings and constraints: As the study acknowledged, the number of individuals who were part of its TCR sequencing and HLA analysis was relatively small.

Random hexamers were used to reverse transcribe the RNA input (about 0.5 to 1 ug). Across 54 Vbeta and 13 Jbeta, TCR beta CDR3 was amplified with immunoSEQ multiplex PCR. TCRdb re-derived calls from the immunoSEQ multiplex PCR reads in MiXCR, one entry per CDR3 protein. Of some 450,000 distinct CDR3 sequences detected, around 85% appear once; the ten largest clones hold more than 0.09%. This receptor was identified in a human donor with multiple sclerosis. Sequences were obtained from CD8+ T cells from PBMCs.

CDR3 bases: TGCAGTGCTAGAGACCAGAGGGTGCGGGAGAGAACCTACGAGCAGTACTTC. Amino acids: CSARDQRVRERTYEQYF. The chain uses TRBV20-1 and TRBJ2-7, with 7 bases that match TRBD2. V shed 0 bases and J 2 bases; nucleotides not matched to a gene: 13. CDR3 length: 17 amino acids. The germline V gene has CDR1 DFQATT and CDR2 SNEGSKA (reference sequence).